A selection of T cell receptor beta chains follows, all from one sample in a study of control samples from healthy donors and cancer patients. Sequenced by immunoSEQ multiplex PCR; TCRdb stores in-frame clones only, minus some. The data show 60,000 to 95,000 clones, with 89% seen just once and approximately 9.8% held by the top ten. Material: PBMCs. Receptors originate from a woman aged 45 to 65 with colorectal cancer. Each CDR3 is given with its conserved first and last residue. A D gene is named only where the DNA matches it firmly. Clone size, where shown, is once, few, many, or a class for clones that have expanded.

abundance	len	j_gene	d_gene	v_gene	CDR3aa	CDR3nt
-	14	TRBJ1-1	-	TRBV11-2	CASSLRKWDTEAFF	TGTGCCAGCAGCCTGCGAAAGTGGGACACTGAAGCTTTCTTT
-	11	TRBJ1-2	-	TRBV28	CASRPRSGYTF	TGTGCCAGCAGACCTCGGAGCGGCTACACCTTC
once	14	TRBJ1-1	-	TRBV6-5	CASSYVVGNTEAFF	TGTGCCAGCAGTTACGTAGTTGGGAACACTGAAGCTTTCTTT
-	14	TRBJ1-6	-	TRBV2	CASRETGFNSPLHF	TGTGCCAGCAGGGAGACAGGCTTCAATTCACCCCTCCACTTT
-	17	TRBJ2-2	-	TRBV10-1	CASSESIRLENTGELFF	TGCGCCAGCAGTGAGTCGATCCGACTAGAAAACACCGGGGAGCTGTTTTTT
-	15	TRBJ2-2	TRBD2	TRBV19	CASESGGADTGELFF	TGTGCCAGTGAAAGCGGGGGGGCAGACACCGGGGAGCTGTTTTTT
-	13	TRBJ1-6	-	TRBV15	CATSIGRDSPLHF	TGTGCCACCAGCATTGGGAGGGACTCACCCCTCCACTTT
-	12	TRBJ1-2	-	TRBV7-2	CASSVQGRGYTF	TGTGCCAGCAGCGTCCAGGGGAGGGGCTACACCTTC
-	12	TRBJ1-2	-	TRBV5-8	CASSFVTYGYTF	TGTGCCAGCAGCTTTGTCACCTATGGCTACACCTTC
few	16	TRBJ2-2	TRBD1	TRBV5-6	CASSLRGQENTGELFF	TGTGCCAGCAGCCTACGGGGACAGGAGAACACCGGGGAGCTGTTTTTT
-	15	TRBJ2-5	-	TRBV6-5	CASSGGGIGQETQYF	TGTGCCAGCAGCGGAGGGGGCATAGGACAAGAGACCCAGTACTTC
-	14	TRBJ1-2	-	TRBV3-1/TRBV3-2	CASSRQIRDLGYTF	TGTGCCAGCAGCCGACAAATCCGGGACCTTGGCTACACCTTC
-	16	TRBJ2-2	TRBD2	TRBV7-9	CASSSRTSGLTGELFF	TGTGCCAGCAGCTCCCGGACTAGCGGACTCACCGGGGAGCTGTTTTTT
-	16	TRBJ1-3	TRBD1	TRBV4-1	CASSQEQGALGNTIYF	TGCGCCAGCAGCCAAGAACAGGGGGCCCTGGGGAACACCATATATTTT
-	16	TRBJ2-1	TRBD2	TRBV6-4	CASSDSSGGDYNEQFF	TGTGCCAGCAGTGACTCAAGCGGGGGGGACTACAATGAGCAGTTCTTC
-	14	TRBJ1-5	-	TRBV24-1	CATSDRRLNQPQHF	TGTGCCACCAGTGACCGAAGGTTGAATCAGCCCCAGCATTTT
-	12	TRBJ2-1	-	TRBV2	CASQVSGYEQFF	TGTGCCAGCCAAGTATCAGGGTATGAGCAGTTCTTC
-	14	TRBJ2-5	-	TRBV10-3	CAITEGGGQETQYF	TGTGCCATCACCGAGGGGGGGGGCCAAGAGACCCAGTACTTC
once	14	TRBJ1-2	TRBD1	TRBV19	CASRLTGRENGYTF	TGTGCCAGTCGATTGACAGGGAGGGAGAATGGCTACACCTTC
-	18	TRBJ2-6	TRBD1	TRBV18	CASSRMGTANSGANVLTF	TGTGCCAGCTCACGGATGGGGACAGCCAACTCTGGGGCCAACGTCCTGACTTTC
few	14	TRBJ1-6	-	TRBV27	CASSFWGTGSPLHF	TGTGCCAGCAGTTTTTGGGGGACTGGTTCACCCCTCCACTTT
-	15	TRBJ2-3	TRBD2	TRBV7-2	CASSLGQRGIDTQYF	TGTGCCAGCAGCTTAGGCCAGCGGGGGATAGATACGCAGTATTTT
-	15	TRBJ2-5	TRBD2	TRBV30	CAWRSRGGNRETQYF	TGTGCCTGGAGGTCGCGGGGGGGGAATAGGGAGACCCAGTACTTC
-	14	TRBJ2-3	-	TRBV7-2	CASSSYLSTDTQYF	TGTGCCAGCAGCTCCTACCTTAGCACAGATACGCAGTATTTT
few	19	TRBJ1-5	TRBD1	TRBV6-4	CASSSSRDREVFSNQPQHF	TGTGCCAGCAGTTCGAGCCGGGACAGGGAAGTATTTAGCAATCAGCCCCAGCATTTT
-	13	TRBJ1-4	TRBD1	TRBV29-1	CSVTGPTNEKLFF	TGCAGCGTGACAGGGCCCACTAATGAAAAACTGTTTTTT
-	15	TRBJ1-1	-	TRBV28	CASSLGSTLAREAFF	TGTGCCAGCAGTTTAGGCAGTACCCTGGCCCGGGAAGCTTTCTTT
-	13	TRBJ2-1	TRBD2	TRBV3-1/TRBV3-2	CASTGGSHNEQFF	TGTGCCAGCACGGGGGGGAGCCACAATGAGCAGTTCTTC
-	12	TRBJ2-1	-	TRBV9	CASSVLGGEQFF	TGTGCCAGCAGCGTACTGGGAGGCGAGCAGTTCTTC
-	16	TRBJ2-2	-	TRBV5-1	CASSLTTQDLAGELFF	TGCGCCAGCAGCTTAACCACACAGGACCTGGCCGGGGAGCTGTTTTTT
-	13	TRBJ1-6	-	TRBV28	CASSTGGNSPLHF	TGTGCCAGCAGTACCGGGGGTAATTCACCCCTCCACTTT
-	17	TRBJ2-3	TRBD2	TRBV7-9	CASSARRGRGFGDTQYF	TGTGCCAGCAGCGCTAGGAGAGGGAGGGGATTTGGGGATACGCAGTATTTT
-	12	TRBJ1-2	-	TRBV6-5	CASRSSGYGYTF	TGTGCCAGCAGGTCCTCAGGCTATGGCTACACCTTC